Presented here are 16 T cell receptor beta chains from one specimen sequenced in a study of blood T cell repertoires in COVID-19. Some clones are missing from TCRdb's copy, which holds only in-frame ones; the method was immunoSEQ multiplex PCR. The sample shows some 160,000 clones, 75% to 85% of them seen only once. The sample comprised PBMCs or T cells enriched from blood (not recorded which). The receptors were gathered from a woman aged 55-70 years who had recovered from COVID-19.

V and J are TRBV5-1 and TRBJ2-5; TRBD2 agrees at 10 bases. The CDR3 runs 15 residues. V gave up 4 bases and J gave up 1 base; unmatched junction bases: 4. Germline CDR1 and CDR2: SGHRS and YFSETQ. The CDR3 reads CASSISGGSQETQYF. In nucleotides, the CDR3 is TGCGCCAGCAGCATTAGCGGGGGGTCCCAAGAGACCCAGTACTTC.

A word on this clone: The sample carries other DNA sequences with the same CDR3. V and J are TRBV5-1 and TRBJ1-5; D ambiguous. This CDR3 contains 13 residues. The germline V and J ends were trimmed by 0 bases and 6 bases, with 7 bases remaining between them. Germline V lookup: CDR1 SGHRS, CDR2 YFSETQ. CDR3: CASSLAGGQPQHF. In DNA, the CDR3 is TGCGCCAGCAGCTTGGCAGGAGGTCAGCCCCAGCATTTT.

The genes are TRBV18 and TRBJ1-4; 9 bases line up with TRBD1. The CDR3 has 14 residues. CDR1 and CDR2 from the germline V gene are KGHSH and LQKENI. With V trimmed by 5 bases and J by 7 bases, 5 bases remained unmatched. CDR3 residues: CASSVGQGIEKLFF. As DNA, the CDR3 is TGTGCCAGCTCAGTAGGACAGGGGATTGAAAAACTGTTTTTT. Using reference TRBV18 and TRBJ1-4 for the parts outside the CDR3, the full variable domain is NAGVMQNPRHLVRRRGQEARLRCSPMKGHSHVYWYRQLPEEGLKFMVYLQKENIIDESGMPKERFSAEFPKEGPSILRIQQVVRGDSAAYFCASSVGQGIEKLFFGSGTQLSVL.

The V call is TRBV5-6, the J call TRBJ1-5; D might be TRBD1 (5 bases). CDR1 is SGHDT, CDR2 YYEEEE, per germline. Trimming stripped 0 bases from V and 8 bases from J, with 12 bases between. The CDR3 runs to 14 residues. The CDR3 sequence is CASSLAGGREPQHF. The CDR3 DNA sequence: TGTGCCAGCAGCTTGGCGGGGGGTCGGGAGCCCCAGCATTTT.

The chain links TRBV2 to TRBJ2-7; 14 bases are shared with TRBD2. The CDR3 has 15 residues. The ends lost 6 bases at V and 4 bases at J; junction bases unmatched: 5. The germline gives CDR1 SNHLY, CDR2 FYNNEI. This CDR3 reads CASRARLAGGYEQYF. The DNA of the CDR3 is TGTGCCAGCAGGGCCCGACTAGCGGGGGGGTACGAGCAGTACTTC.

The count of this clone is one. In DNA, the CDR3 is TGCGCCAGCAGCACGGGAGGTACGGAGGATGGCTACACCTTC. It yields the protein CASSTGGTEDGYTF. The chain recombines TRBV5-1 with TRBJ1-2, with unresolved D. This CDR3 is built from 14 residues. V was cut by 4 bases and J by 6 bases, with 16 bases left in between. Germline values: CDR1 SGHRS, CDR2 YFSETQ.

The V call is TRBV19, the J call TRBJ1-1; D not resolved. The CDR3 extends over 12 amino acids. V was cut by 6 bases and J by 2 bases, with 7 bases left in between. Germline CDR1 LNHDA, CDR2 SQIVND (reference sequence). CDR3 residues: CASRSSNTEAFF. The CDR3 nucleotides read TGTGCCAGTAGATCCTCTAACACTGAAGCTTTCTTT. The full variable domain, completed using reference TRBV19 and TRBJ1-1, is DGGITQSPKYLFRKEGQNVTLSCEQNLNHDAMYWYRQDPGQGLRLIYYSQIVNDFQKGDIAEGYSVSREKKESFPLTVTSAQKNPTAFYLCASRSSNTEAFFGQGTRLTVV.

The chain links TRBV15 to TRBJ1-1; TRBD1 matches at 9 bases. The germline V gene encodes CDR1 LNHNV and CDR2 YYDKDF (reference sequence). Losses at the gene ends were 4 bases for V and 11 bases for J; bases not matched to a gene: 8. The CDR3 is made up of 13 amino acids. The CDR3 coding sequence is TGTGCCACCAGCACCACAGGGGGCGTTCACGCTTTCTTT. It encodes CATSTTGGVHAFF. The variable domain in full, completed from reference TRBV15 and TRBJ1-1, reads DAMVIQNPRYQVTQFGKPVTLSCSQTLNHNVMYWYQQKSSQAPKLLFHYYDKDFNNEADTPDNFQSRRPNTSFCFLDIRSPGLGDTAMYLCATSTTGGVHAFFGQGTRLTVV.

V gene TRBV6-4 combines with J gene TRBJ1-1; 8 bases are shared with TRBD1. This CDR3 spans 14 amino acids. CDR1 MRHNA and CDR2 SNTAGT come from the germline V gene. V shed 3 bases, J shed 4 bases, and the junction held 4 bases outside the gene matches. Written as DNA, the CDR3 is TGTGCCAGCAGTGAGACAGGGGTACCCACTGAAGCTTTCTTT. The encoded protein is CASSETGVPTEAFF.

This clone was detected only once. The chain is built from TRBV18 and TRBJ2-7; TRBD1 aligns across 9 bases. Germline values: CDR1 KGHSH, CDR2 LQKENI. Trimming cost V 3 bases and J 6 bases; bases outside gene matches: 6. This CDR3 comprises 14 residues. The CDR3 loop reads CASSPSGTGSEQYF. CDR3 nucleotide sequence: TGTGCCAGCTCACCCAGCGGGACAGGGTCCGAGCAGTACTTC.

The V call is TRBV11-2, the J call TRBJ2-5; 9 bases fit TRBD2. V shed 4 bases, J shed 5 bases, and the junction held 11 bases outside the gene matches. This CDR3 spans 16 amino acids. Germline loops: CDR1 SGHAT, CDR2 FQNNGV. The CDR3 reads CASSSNSGGEHETQYF. The CDR3, as DNA: TGTGCCAGCAGCTCCAATAGCGGGGGTGAACACGAGACCCAGTACTTC.

This clone appeared once. This rearrangement joins TRBV6-5 to TRBJ1-2, with 8 bases aligning to TRBD1. Germline CDR1 is MNHEY and CDR2 is SVGAGI. Losses at the gene ends were 4 bases for V and 2 bases for J; bases not matched to a gene: 6. This CDR3 has 15 residues. CDR3 sequence reads: CASSSQGQGNYGYTF. CDR3 coding DNA: TGTGCCAGCAGTTCCCAAGGACAGGGAAACTATGGCTACACCTTC.

This rearrangement joins TRBV9 to TRBJ2-3; 8 bases are a match to TRBD2. This CDR3 is 15 amino acids long. Germline V CDR1 and CDR2: SGDLS, YYNGEE. The trim removed 1 base at V and 1 base at J, leaving 2 bases unmatched. The CDR3 here is CASSVRAGGTDTQYF. CDR3 bases: TGTGCCAGCAGCGTACGAGCGGGGGGCACAGATACGCAGTATTTT.

This clone showed up just a few times. The V call is TRBV3-1 (or the pseudogene TRBV3-2), the J call TRBJ2-2, with 9 bases aligning to TRBD1. Trimming removed 4 bases from V and 7 bases from J; junction bases left unmatched: 4. Germline CDR1 is LGHDT and CDR2 is YNNKEL (reference sequence). The CDR3 is 14 amino acids. CDR3 bases: TGTGCCAGCAGCCTACAGGGGGCGGGCGGGGAGCTGTTTTTT. Amino acid sequence: CASSLQGAGGELFF.

The CDR3, as DNA: TGTGCCAGTAGTATCACTGCGGGGGGGTTAGGTAGCGAGCAGTACTTC. Translated: CASSITAGGLGSEQYF. The chain recombines TRBV19 with TRBJ2-7; 9 bases match TRBD2. The CDR3 is 16 residues long. J was trimmed by 6 bases and V by 3 bases; bases with no gene match: 12. Per germline, CDR1 LNHDA and CDR2 SQIVND (reference sequence).

In its sample, this clone was seen a few times. The chain recombines TRBV4-1 with TRBJ1-3; D is ambiguous. V was pared by 0 bases and J by 8 bases, with 8 bases between. This CDR3 comprises 13 residues. Germline V lookup: CDR1 MGHRA, CDR2 YSYEKL. CDR3 DNA sequence: TGCGCCAGCAGCCAAGATAGATCGGACACCATATATTTT. Translated: CASSQDRSDTIYF.